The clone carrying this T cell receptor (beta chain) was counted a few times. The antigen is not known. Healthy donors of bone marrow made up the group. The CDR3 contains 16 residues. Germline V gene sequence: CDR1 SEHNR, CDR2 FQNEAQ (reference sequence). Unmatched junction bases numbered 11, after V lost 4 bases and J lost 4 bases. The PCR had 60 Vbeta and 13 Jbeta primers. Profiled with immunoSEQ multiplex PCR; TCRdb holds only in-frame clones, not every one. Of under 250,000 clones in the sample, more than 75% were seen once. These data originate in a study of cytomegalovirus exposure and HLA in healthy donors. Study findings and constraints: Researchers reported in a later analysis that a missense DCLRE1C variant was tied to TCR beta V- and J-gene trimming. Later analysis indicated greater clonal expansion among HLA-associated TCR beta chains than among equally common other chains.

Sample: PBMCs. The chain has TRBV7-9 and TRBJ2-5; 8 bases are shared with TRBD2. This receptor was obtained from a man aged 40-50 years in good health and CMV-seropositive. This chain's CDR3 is CASSSRGGLVRETQYF. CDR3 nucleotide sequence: TGTGCCAGCAGCTCCCGGGGGGGGCTAGTGCGAGAGACCCAGTACTTC. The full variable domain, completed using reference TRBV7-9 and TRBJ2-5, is DTGVSQNPRHKITKRGQNVTFRCDPISEHNRLYWYRQTLGQGPEFLTYFQNEAQLEKSRLLSDRFSAERPKGSFSTLEIQRTEQGDSAMYLCASSSRGGLVRETQYFGPGTRLLVL.